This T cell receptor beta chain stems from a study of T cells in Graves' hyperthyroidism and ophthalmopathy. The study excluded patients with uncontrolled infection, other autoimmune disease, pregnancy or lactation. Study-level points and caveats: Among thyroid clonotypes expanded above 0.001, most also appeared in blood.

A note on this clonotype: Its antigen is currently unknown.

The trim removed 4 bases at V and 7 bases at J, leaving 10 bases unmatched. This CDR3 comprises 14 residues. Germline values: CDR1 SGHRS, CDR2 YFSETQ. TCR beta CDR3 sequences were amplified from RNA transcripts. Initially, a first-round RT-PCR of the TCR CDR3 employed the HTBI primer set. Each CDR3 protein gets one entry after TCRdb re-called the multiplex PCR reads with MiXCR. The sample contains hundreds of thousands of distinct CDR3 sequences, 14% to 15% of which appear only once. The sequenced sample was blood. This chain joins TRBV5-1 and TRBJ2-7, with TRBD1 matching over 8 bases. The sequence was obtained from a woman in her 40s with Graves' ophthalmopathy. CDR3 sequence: CASSHPGQGQEQYF. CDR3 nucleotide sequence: TGCGCCAGCAGCCACCCAGGACAGGGCCAGGAGCAGTACTTC.